Listed below are T cell receptor beta chains from one sample, sequenced in a study of cytomegalovirus exposure and HLA in healthy donors. Here immunoSEQ multiplex PCR was the method, and the copy in TCRdb shows in-frame clones only, minus some. Here the sample spans 140,000 to 150,000 clones, roughly 80% being singletons. The source material was PBMCs. Receptors were obtained from a man aged 35 to 55 in good health and CMV-seronegative. Both conserved end residues are part of each CDR3. Fields, in order: V gene, CDR3 length, J gene, clone size, D gene, CDR3 DNA, CDR3 protein. D genes are given only for firm matches. Where a row states a size, it is once, few, many or the class of an expanded clone; other rows omit it.

>TRBV29-1|13|TRBJ1-5|-|TRBD1
TGCAGCGTCGGGGACAGGGAAAGTCAGCCCCAGCATTTT
CSVGDRESQPQHF
>TRBV5-1|14|TRBJ2-7|-|TRBD1
TGCGCCAGCCGGGGGACAGGGGGCTCGGGGGAGCAGTACTTC
CASRGTGGSGEQYF
>TRBV7-2|17|TRBJ2-3|-|TRBD2
TGTGCCAGCAGCTTTTCTAGCGGGGGCCTTATCACAGATACGCAGTATTTT
CASSFSSGGLITDTQYF
>TRBV18|14|TRBJ1-6|-|TRBD1
TGTGCCAGCTCACTTGACAGGGGTGGTTCACCCCTCCACTTT
CASSLDRGGSPLHF
>TRBV11-3|13|TRBJ1-1|-|-
TGTGCCAGCAGCGTACAGGGGAACACTGAAGCTTTCTTT
CASSVQGNTEAFF
>TRBV5-1|14|TRBJ2-7|-|-
TGCGCCAGCAGCACAGACAGTTACTCCTACGAGCAGTACTTC
CASSTDSYSYEQYF
>TRBV4-2|15|TRBJ2-2|many|TRBD1
TGTGCCAGCAGCCAGGGACAGAGATTTACCGGGGAGCTGTTTTTT
CASSQGQRFTGELFF
>TRBV19|13|TRBJ2-7|-|TRBD1
TGTGCCAGTAGTACCGTCGACAGGGCCGAGCAGTACTTC
CASSTVDRAEQYF
>TRBV6-5|14|TRBJ1-2|-|TRBD1
TGTGCCAGCAGTCAAAACGACAGGGCTTATGGCTACACCTTC
CASSQNDRAYGYTF
>TRBV5-1|15|TRBJ2-1|-|TRBD1
TGCGCCAGCAGCCAGCCGGGACAGGGGTACAATGAGCAGTTCTTC
CASSQPGQGYNEQFF
>TRBV5-1|13|TRBJ1-3|-|-
TGCGCCAGCAGCGACACAGGGAGAAACACCATATATTTT
CASSDTGRNTIYF
>TRBV12-5|15|TRBJ1-5|-|TRBD1
TGTGCTAGTGCCCCCGGGACAGGGGGAAATCAGCCCCAGCATTTT
CASAPGTGGNQPQHF
>TRBV27|14|TRBJ1-6|few|-
TGTGCCAGCAGTTTATCGCCAGTTTATTCACCCCTCCACTTT
CASSLSPVYSPLHF
>TRBV5-1|14|TRBJ2-5|-|-
TGCGCCAGCAGCTTGGAGCTCTCGGGGGAGACCCAGTACTTC
CASSLELSGETQYF
>TRBV28|11|TRBJ1-1|once|-
TGTGCCAGCACGGGGAACACTGAAGCTTTCTTT
CASTGNTEAFF
>TRBV7-3|12|TRBJ2-3|-|-
TGTGCCAGCAGCGACACACCAGATACGCAGTATTTT
CASSDTPDTQYF
>TRBV28|14|TRBJ1-6|-|TRBD1
TGTGCCAGCAGTTCGGACAGGGGAAATTCACCCCTCCACTTT
CASSSDRGNSPLHF
>TRBV28|13|TRBJ1-2|-|-
TGTGCCAGCAGTCCACCGGGATTCTATGGCTACACCTTC
CASSPPGFYGYTF
>TRBV28|15|TRBJ2-3|few|TRBD2
TGTGCCAGCAGTCTAGCGGGGGGGCCCTTAGATACGCAGTATTTT
CASSLAGGPLDTQYF
>TRBV7-2|13|TRBJ2-5|-|-
TGTGCCAGCAGCAGGCTAGCGCGTGAGACCCAGTACTTC
CASSRLARETQYF
>TRBV7-7|15|TRBJ2-5|-|TRBD2
TGTGCCAGCAGCTCGGGACTAGCGGGGATGGAGACCCAGTACTTC
CASSSGLAGMETQYF
>TRBV6-5|14|TRBJ1-6|-|TRBD1
TGTGCCAGCAGTTGGGGACAGACTAATTCACCCCTCCACTTT
CASSWGQTNSPLHF
>TRBV30|13|TRBJ2-1|-|-
TGTGCCTGGGGATTCTCAGGCGGGTCTGAGCAGTTCTTC
CAWGFSGGSEQFF
>TRBV21-1|16|TRBJ2-7|-|-
TGTGCCAGCAGCAAAAGGGAGGACAGGACCTCCTACGAGCAGTACTTC
CASSKREDRTSYEQYF
>TRBV6-5|15|TRBJ1-1|once|TRBD1
TGTGCCAGCAGTTACAGGGGGACAGGGAACACTGAAGCTTTCTTT
CASSYRGTGNTEAFF
>TRBV5-1|13|TRBJ2-5|few|-
TGCGCCAGCAGTAGCGCGGGTTGGGAGACCCAGTACTTC
CASSSAGWETQYF
>TRBV5-1|14|TRBJ1-1|once|TRBD1
TGCGCCAGCAGGCGGACAGGGGGGAGCACTGAAGCTTTCTTT
CASRRTGGSTEAFF
>TRBV4-3|17|TRBJ1-2|-|TRBD1
TGCGCCAGCAGCCAAGATGGACGAGGGAAGGGACAGAATGGCTACACCTTC
CASSQDGRGKGQNGYTF
>TRBV9|13|TRBJ2-1|-|TRBD1
TGTGCCAGCAGCGCAGGACAGGGTAATGAGCAGTTCTTC
CASSAGQGNEQFF
>TRBV9|16|TRBJ1-2|-|TRBD1
TGTGCCAGCAGCGTAGACGGACAGGGGAGGAACTATGGCTACACCTTC
CASSVDGQGRNYGYTF
>TRBV2|13|TRBJ1-3|-|-
TGTGCCAGCAGTACAGGTACTGGAAACACCATATATTTT
CASSTGTGNTIYF
>TRBV11-2|16|TRBJ2-3|-|TRBD2
TGTGCCAGCAGCTCCCGGACTAGCGGGGGGGCAGATACGCAGTATTTT
CASSSRTSGGADTQYF
>TRBV4-2|13|TRBJ2-5|-|-
TGTGCCAGCAGCCCAGGACTGCAAGAGACCCAGTACTTC
CASSPGLQETQYF
>TRBV7-3|14|TRBJ1-6|few|-
TGTGCCAGCAGCTTAACGGACAGTTATTCCCCCCTCCACTTT
CASSLTDSYSPLHF
>TRBV28|13|TRBJ2-6|-|-
TGTGCCAGCTGTGTCCTTAGGGCCAACGTCCTGACTTTC
CASCVLRANVLTF
>TRBV29-1|15|TRBJ2-7|-|TRBD1
TGCAGCGTGACTACCGGGACAGGGGGCTCTTACGAGCAGTACTTC
CSVTTGTGGSYEQYF
>TRBV7-3|14|TRBJ1-2|-|-
TGTGCCAGCAGCTTAACAGGCCTCCTCGGGGGCTACACCTTC
CASSLTGLLGGYTF
>TRBV5-1|17|TRBJ2-3|-|TRBD2
TGCGCCAGCAGCACCGGCCGGACTAGCGGACTCACAGATACGCAGTATTTT
CASSTGRTSGLTDTQYF
>TRBV7-2|12|TRBJ2-7|-|-
TGTGCCAGCAGACAGAAATCCTACGAGCAGTACTTC
CASRQKSYEQYF
>TRBV19|15|TRBJ1-6|-|TRBD1
TGTGCCAGTACCGGTTTCGGACAGGGAAATTCACCCCTCCACTTT
CASTGFGQGNSPLHF
>TRBV9|14|TRBJ2-1|-|-
TGTGCCAGCAGCGAAGACGGACAGCCCAATGAGCAGTTCTTC
CASSEDGQPNEQFF
>TRBV6-5|16|TRBJ1-2|-|-
TGTGCCAGCAGTTACTCGACAGCTCAGGGTCTGTATGGCTACACCTTC
CASSYSTAQGLYGYTF
>TRBV11-2|14|TRBJ2-3|-|TRBD2
TGTGCCACTAGCGGGTTTTCTAGCACAGATACGCAGTATTTT
CATSGFSSTDTQYF
>TRBV7-2|15|TRBJ2-2|few|-
TGTGCCAGCAGCTTAGAGGTTCAGGGAGGCAGGGAGCTGTTTTTT
CASSLEVQGGRELFF
>TRBV7-2|17|TRBJ2-7|-|TRBD2
TGTGCCAGCAGCAGGGGACTAGCGGGGCAAAGCTCCTACGAGCAGTACTTC
CASSRGLAGQSSYEQYF
>TRBV7-6|14|TRBJ1-3|-|-
TGTGCCAGCAGCTCCCCCGGGACAGGAAACACCATATATTTT
CASSSPGTGNTIYF
>TRBV4-1|13|TRBJ2-7|-|-
TGCGCCAGCAGCCAAGTCGAGGGTAATCGGCAGTACTTC
CASSQVEGNRQYF
>TRBV28|13|TRBJ1-4|-|-
TGTGCCAGCAGTCCGCCGGGGAGGGAAAAACTGTTTTTT
CASSPPGREKLFF
>TRBV1|18|TRBJ2-5|-|-
TGCACCAGCAGAATTGGTGCAGCCCAGGACAGGGCTCAAGAGACCCAGTACTTC
CTSRIGAAQDRAQETQYF
>TRBV4-1|15|TRBJ2-7|-|TRBD1
TGCGCCAGCAGCCACCGGACAGGGGAACCCTCCGAGCAGTACTTC
CASSHRTGEPSEQYF
>TRBV4-3|15|TRBJ2-7|-|-
TGCGCCAGCAGCCAAGATCTGGGCAACGGCTACGAGCAGTACTTC
CASSQDLGNGYEQYF
>TRBV2|14|TRBJ1-5|-|TRBD1
TGTGCCAGCAAGAGACAGGGAGGCAATCAGCCCCAGCATTTT
CASKRQGGNQPQHF
>TRBV6-6|14|TRBJ1-1|-|TRBD1
TGTGCCAGCACCAACAGGGGTCGAGGGACTGAAGCTTTCTTT
CASTNRGRGTEAFF
>TRBV5-1|15|TRBJ1-1|-|-
TGCGCCAGCAGCTTGTTGGGGCAGGGGAGCACTGAAGCTTTCTTT
CASSLLGQGSTEAFF
>TRBV6-1|16|TRBJ1-1|-|-
TGTGCCAGCAGTGGGGGGGTCTGGAAGAAGGACACTGAAGCTTTCTTT
CASSGGVWKKDTEAFF
>TRBV5-1|15|TRBJ1-6|medium-sized|-
TGCGCCAGCAGGCCGCAGACGGAGCAAAAGAGGCCCCTCCACTTT
CASRPQTEQKRPLHF
>TRBV5-8|15|TRBJ2-2|-|TRBD1
TGTGCCAGCAGAGGACAGGGGGTGGTCACCGGGGAGCTGTTTTTT
CASRGQGVVTGELFF
>TRBV5-4|14|TRBJ1-6|once|TRBD1
TGTGCCAGCAGAGCCGGGACAGATAATTCACCCCTCCACTTT
CASRAGTDNSPLHF
>TRBV11-2|18|TRBJ1-3|-|-
TGTGCCAGCAGCTATTCCCTGGATATTCGCGGGTCTGGAAACACCATATATTTT
CASSYSLDIRGSGNTIYF